This TCR beta chain originates from a study of blood T cell repertoires in COVID-19. Turning to the study itself: From the United States, Italy and Spain came samples of acute and convalescent COVID-19. T cells, B-cell-depleted T cells, or PBMCs supplied cDNA or gDNA.

The CDR3 extends over 15 amino acids. The junction had 6 bases not matched to a gene; V was cut back by 3 bases and J by 2 bases. Looked up from germline, CDR1 is KGHDR and CDR2 is SFDVKD. In the original processing: Estimates of nucleated cell counts were drawn from the amplification of reference gene primers. Clones were sequenced by immunoSEQ multiplex PCR, and TCRdb holds only the in-frame ones, with some missing. V, J and clone size reflect that table, while D and trimming were determined from the DNA. The table has 35,000 to 50,000 clones, 87% seen once. On this clone itself: Other DNA sequences in this sample translate to the same CDR3.

The V call is TRBV24-1, the J call TRBJ2-7; 7 nucleotides match TRBD1. The sequenced sample consisted of peripheral blood. The source of this sequence is a woman older than 75 with active COVID-19. The CDR3 loop is CATSDPRDRTYEQYF. CDR3 in DNA: TGTGCCACCAGTGATCCACGGGACAGAACCTACGAGCAGTACTTC.